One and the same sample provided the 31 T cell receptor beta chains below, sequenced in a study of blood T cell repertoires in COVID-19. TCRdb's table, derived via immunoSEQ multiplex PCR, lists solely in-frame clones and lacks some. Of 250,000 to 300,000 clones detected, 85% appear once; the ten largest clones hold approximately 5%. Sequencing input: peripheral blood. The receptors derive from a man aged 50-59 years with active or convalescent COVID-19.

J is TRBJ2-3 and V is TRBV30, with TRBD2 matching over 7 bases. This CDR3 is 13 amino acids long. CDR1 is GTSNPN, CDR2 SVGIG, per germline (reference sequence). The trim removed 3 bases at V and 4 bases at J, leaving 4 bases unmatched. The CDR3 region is CAWSREAPDTQYF. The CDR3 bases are TGTGCCTGGAGCCGGGAGGCGCCAGATACGCAGTATTTT.

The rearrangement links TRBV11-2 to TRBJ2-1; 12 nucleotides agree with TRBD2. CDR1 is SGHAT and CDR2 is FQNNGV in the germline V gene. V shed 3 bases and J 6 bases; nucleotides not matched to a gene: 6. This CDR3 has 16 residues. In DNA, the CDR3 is TGTGCCAGCAGCTTTGAACTAGCGGGAGGCGGCAATGAGCAGTTCTTC. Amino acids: CASSFELAGGGNEQFF.

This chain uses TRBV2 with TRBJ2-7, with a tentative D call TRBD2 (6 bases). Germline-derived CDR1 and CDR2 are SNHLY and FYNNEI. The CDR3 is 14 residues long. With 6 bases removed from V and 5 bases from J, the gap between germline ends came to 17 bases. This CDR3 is CASRGGVQWDEQYF. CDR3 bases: TGTGCCAGCAGGGGGGGAGTCCAATGGGACGAGCAGTACTTC.

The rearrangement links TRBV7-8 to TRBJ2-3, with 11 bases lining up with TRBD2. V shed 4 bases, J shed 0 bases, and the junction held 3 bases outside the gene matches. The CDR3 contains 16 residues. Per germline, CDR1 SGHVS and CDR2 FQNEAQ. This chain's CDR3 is CASSSRTSGSTDTQYF. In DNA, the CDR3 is TGTGCCAGCAGCTCGAGGACTAGCGGGAGCACAGATACGCAGTATTTT.

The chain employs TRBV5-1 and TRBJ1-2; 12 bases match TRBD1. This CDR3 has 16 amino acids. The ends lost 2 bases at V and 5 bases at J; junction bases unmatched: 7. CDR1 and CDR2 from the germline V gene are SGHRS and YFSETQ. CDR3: CASSFGDRGPAYGYTF. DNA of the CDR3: TGCGCCAGCAGCTTCGGGGACAGGGGGCCGGCTTATGGCTACACCTTC.

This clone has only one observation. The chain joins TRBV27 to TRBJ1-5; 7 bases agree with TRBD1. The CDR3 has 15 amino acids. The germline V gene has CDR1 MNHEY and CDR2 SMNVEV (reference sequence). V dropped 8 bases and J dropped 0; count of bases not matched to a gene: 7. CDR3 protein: CASDRQGHSNQPQHF. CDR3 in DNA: TGTGCCAGCGATAGACAGGGACATAGCAATCAGCCCCAGCATTTT.

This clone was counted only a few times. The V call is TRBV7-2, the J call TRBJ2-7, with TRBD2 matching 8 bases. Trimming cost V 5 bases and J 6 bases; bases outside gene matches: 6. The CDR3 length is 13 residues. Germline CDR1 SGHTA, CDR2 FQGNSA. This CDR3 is CASSREGGREQYF. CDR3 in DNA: TGTGCCAGCAGCCGGGAGGGAGGGCGCGAGCAGTACTTC. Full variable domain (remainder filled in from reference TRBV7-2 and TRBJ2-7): GAGVSQSPSNKVTEKGKDVELRCDPISGHTALYWYRQSLGQGLEFLIYFQGNSAPDKSGLPSDRFSAERTGGSVSTLTIQRTQQEDSAVYLCASSREGGREQYFGPGTRLTVT.

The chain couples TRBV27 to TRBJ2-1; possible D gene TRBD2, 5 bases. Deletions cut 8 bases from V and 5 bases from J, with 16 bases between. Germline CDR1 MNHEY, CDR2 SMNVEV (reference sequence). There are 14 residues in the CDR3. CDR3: CASGIARSDNEQFF. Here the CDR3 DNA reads TGTGCCAGCGGCATAGCGAGAAGCGACAATGAGCAGTTCTTC.

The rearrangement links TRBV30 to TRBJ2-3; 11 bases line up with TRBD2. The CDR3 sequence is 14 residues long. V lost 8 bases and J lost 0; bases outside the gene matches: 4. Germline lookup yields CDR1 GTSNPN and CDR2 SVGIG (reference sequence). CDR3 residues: CALGTSGSTDTQYF. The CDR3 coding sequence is TGTGCCCTAGGGACTAGCGGTAGCACAGATACGCAGTATTTT.

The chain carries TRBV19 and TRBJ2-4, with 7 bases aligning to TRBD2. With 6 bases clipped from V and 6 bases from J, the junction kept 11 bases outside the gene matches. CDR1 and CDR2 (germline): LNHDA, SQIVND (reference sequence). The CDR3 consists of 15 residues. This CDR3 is CASSEPGLAVNIQYF. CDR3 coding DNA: TGTGCCAGTAGCGAGCCGGGGCTAGCGGTAAACATTCAGTACTTC. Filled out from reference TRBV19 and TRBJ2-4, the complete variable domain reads DGGITQSPKYLFRKEGQNVTLSCEQNLNHDAMYWYRQDPGQGLRLIYYSQIVNDFQKGDIAEGYSVSREKKESFPLTVTSAQKNPTAFYLCASSEPGLAVNIQYFGAGTRLSVL.

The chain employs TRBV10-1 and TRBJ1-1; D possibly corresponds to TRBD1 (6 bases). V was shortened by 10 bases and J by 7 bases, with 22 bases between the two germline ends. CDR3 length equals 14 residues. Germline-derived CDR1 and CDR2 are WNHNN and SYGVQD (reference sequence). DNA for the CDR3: TGCGCCATCCAGCGTGGACAGTGCATGCTTGAAGCTTTCTTT. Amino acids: CAIQRGQCMLEAFF.

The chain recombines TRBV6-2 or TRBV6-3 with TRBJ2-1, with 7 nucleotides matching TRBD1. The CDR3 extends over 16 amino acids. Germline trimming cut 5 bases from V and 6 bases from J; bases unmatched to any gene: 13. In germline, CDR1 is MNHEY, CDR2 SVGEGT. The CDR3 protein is CASSLLGQAHPNEQFF. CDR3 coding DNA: TGTGCCAGCAGTCTACTAGGACAGGCTCATCCCAATGAGCAGTTCTTC.

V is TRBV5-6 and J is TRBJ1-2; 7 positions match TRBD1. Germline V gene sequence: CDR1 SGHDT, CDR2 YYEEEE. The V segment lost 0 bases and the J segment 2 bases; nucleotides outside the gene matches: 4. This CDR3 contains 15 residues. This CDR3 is CASSLVAGGNYGYTF. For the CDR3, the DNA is TGTGCCAGCAGCTTGGTAGCAGGGGGGAACTATGGCTACACCTTC.

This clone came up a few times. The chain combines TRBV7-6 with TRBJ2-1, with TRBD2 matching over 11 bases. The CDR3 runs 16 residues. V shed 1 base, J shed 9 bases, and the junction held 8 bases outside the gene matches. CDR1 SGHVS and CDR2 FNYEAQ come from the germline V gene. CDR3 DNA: TGTGCCAGCAGCTTAGGGACGTCTAGCGGGGGGCGTGAGCAGTTCTTC. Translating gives CASSLGTSSGGREQFF.

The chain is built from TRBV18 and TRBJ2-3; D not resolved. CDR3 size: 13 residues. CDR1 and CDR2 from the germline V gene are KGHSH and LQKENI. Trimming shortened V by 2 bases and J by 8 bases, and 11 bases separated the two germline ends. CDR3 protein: CASSPVVSGTQYF. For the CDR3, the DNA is TGTGCCAGCTCACCAGTTGTGTCGGGTACGCAGTATTTT.

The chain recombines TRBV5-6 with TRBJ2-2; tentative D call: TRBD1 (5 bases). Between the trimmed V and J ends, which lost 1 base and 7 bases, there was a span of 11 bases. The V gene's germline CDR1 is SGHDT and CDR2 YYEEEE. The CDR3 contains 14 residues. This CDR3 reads CASSLIQGGGELFF. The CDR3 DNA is TGTGCCAGCAGCTTGATCCAGGGTGGCGGGGAGCTGTTTTTT.

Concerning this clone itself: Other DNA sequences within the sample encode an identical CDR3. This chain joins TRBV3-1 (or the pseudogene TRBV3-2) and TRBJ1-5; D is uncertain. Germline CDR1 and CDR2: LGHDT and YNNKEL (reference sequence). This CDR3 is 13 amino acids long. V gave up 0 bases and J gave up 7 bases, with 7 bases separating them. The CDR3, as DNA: TGTGCCAGCAGCCAAGACGGGTCGCAGCCCCAGCATTTT. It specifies CASSQDGSQPQHF.

The DNA for the CDR3 is TGTGCCAGCACCTTGGGACTTTATGGTGAGCAGTTCTTC. It translates to CASTLGLYGEQFF. V and J are TRBV2 and TRBJ2-1; the D gene is possibly TRBD2 (6 bases). V gave up 7 bases and J gave up 9 bases, with 16 bases separating them. The length of the CDR3 is 13 residues. CDR1 is SNHLY and CDR2 is FYNNEI in the germline V gene.

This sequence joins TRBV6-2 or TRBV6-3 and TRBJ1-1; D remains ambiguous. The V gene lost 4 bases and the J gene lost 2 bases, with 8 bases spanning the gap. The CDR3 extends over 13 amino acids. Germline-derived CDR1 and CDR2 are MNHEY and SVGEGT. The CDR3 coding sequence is TGTGCCAGCAGTTTTACAGTTAACACTGAAGCTTTCTTT. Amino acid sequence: CASSFTVNTEAFF.

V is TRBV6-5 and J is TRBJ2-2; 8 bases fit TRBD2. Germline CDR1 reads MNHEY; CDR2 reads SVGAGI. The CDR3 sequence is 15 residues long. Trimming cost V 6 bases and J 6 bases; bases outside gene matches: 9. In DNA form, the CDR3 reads TGTGCCAGCAGGCCGCTGGCGGGAGGCCCCGGGGAGCTGTTTTTT. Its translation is CASRPLAGGPGELFF.

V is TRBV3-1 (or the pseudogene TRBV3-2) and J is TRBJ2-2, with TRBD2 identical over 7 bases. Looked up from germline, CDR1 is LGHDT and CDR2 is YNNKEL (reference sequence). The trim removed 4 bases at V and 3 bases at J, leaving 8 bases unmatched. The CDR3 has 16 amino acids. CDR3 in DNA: TGTGCCAGCAGCCCACCACCACTAGCGTACACCGGGGAGCTGTTTTTT. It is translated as CASSPPPLAYTGELFF.

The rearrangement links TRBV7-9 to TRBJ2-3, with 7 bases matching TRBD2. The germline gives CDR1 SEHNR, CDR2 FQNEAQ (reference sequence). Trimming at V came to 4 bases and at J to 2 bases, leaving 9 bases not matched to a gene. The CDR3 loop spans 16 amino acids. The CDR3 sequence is CASSSWTSTFTDTQYF. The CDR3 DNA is TGTGCCAGCAGCTCCTGGACTAGTACCTTCACAGATACGCAGTATTTT.

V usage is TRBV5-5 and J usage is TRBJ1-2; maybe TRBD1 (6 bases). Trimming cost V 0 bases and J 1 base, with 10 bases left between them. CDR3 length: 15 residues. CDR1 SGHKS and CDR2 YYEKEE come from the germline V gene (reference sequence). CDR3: CASSLGAGVNYGYTF. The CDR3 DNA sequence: TGTGCCAGCAGCTTGGGGGCAGGGGTTAACTATGGCTACACCTTC. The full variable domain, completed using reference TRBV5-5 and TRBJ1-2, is DAGVTQSPTHLIKTRGQQVTLRCSPISGHKSVSWYQQVLGQGPQFIFQYYEKEERGRGNFPDRFSARQFPNYSSELNVNALLLGDSALYLCASSLGAGVNYGYTFGSGTRLTVV.

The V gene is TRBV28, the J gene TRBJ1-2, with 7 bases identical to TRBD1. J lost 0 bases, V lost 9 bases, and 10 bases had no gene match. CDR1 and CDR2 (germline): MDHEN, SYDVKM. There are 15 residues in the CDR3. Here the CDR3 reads CASRDRNQPNYGYTF. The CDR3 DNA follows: TGTGCCAGTAGGGACAGAAACCAACCTAACTATGGCTACACCTTC.

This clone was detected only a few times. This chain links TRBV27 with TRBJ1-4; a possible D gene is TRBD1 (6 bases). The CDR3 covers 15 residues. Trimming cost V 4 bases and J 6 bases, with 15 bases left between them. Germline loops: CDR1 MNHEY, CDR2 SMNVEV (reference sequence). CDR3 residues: CASSWLGALDEKLFF. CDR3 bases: TGTGCCAGCAGTTGGCTGGGGGCTCTGGATGAAAAACTGTTTTTT. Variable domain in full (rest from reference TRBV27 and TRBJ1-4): EAQVTQNPRYLITVTGKKLTVTCSQNMNHEYMSWYRQDPGLGLRQIYYSMNVEVTDKGDVPEGYKVSRKEKRNFPLILESPSPNQTSLYFCASSWLGALDEKLFFGSGTQLSVL.

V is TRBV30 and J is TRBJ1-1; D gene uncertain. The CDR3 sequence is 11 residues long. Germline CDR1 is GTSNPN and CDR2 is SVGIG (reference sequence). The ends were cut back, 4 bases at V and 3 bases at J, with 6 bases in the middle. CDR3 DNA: TGTGCCTGGACAGATTACACTGAAGCTTTCTTT. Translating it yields CAWTDYTEAFF.

The CDR3 sequence: CASSQGPSGRINEQFF. CDR3 bases: TGTGCCAGCAGCCAAGGTCCTAGCGGGAGGATAAATGAGCAGTTCTTC. V usage is TRBV3-1 (or the pseudogene TRBV3-2) and J usage is TRBJ2-1; TRBD2 matches 11 bases. This CDR3 has 16 residues. Trimming took 1 base from V and 7 from J; bases not matched to a gene: 6. The V gene's germline CDR1 is LGHDT and CDR2 YNNKEL (reference sequence).

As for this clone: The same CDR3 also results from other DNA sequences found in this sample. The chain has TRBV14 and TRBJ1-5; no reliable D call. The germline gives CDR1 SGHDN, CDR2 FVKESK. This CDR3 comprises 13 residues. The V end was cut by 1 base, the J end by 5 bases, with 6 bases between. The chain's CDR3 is CASSQGLHQPQHF. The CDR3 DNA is TGTGCCAGCAGCCAAGGACTCCATCAGCCCCAGCATTTT.

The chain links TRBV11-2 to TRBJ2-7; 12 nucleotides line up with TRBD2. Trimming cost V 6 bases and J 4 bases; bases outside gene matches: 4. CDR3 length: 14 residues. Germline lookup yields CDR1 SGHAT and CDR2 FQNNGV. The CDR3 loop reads CASRKTSGSYEQYF. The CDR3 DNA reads TGTGCCAGCAGAAAGACTAGCGGGAGTTACGAGCAGTACTTC. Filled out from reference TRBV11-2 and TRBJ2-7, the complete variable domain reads EAGVAQSPRYKIIEKRQSVAFWCNPISGHATLYWYQQILGQGPKLLIQFQNNGVVDDSQLPKDRFSAERLKGVDSTLKIQPAKLEDSAVYLCASRKTSGSYEQYFGPGTRLTVT.

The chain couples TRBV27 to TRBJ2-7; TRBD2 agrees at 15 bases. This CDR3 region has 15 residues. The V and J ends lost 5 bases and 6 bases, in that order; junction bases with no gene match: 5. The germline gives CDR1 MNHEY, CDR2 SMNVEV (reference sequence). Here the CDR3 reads CASSGRTSGRAEQYF. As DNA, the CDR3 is TGTGCCAGCAGTGGGCGGACTAGCGGGAGGGCCGAGCAGTACTTC.

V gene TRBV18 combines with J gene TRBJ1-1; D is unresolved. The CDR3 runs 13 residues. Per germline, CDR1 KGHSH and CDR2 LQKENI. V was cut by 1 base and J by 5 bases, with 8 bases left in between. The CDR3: CASSPRGVTEAFF. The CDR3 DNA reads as TGTGCCAGCTCACCACGCGGGGTGACTGAAGCTTTCTTT.